This T cell receptor (beta chain) was found in a study of CD8+CD57+ T cells in acquired aplastic anemia. Study-wide background: The sorted CD4+ and CD8+ cells yielded an average around 3 ug of DNA. Study observations and caveats: There were some 27 CD8+ CDR3 sequences that occurred in both patients and controls.

The V and J ends lost 4 bases and 1 base, in that order; junction bases with no gene match: 12. The germline CDR1 and CDR2 sequences are DFQATT and SNEGSKA (reference sequence). CDR3 size: 16 residues. Patients selected for sequencing had displayed CD8+CD57+ cell expansion by flow cytometry. Therapy had not been given to patients before blood sampling. Genomic DNA was employed as the template in profiling TCR beta VDJ and CDR3. MiXCR, run by TCRdb on the reads, gives a single entry per CDR3 protein. The table includes approximately 220,000 distinct CDR3 sequences, around 43% detected once. Details on this clonotype: What it recognizes is unknown.

Specimen: sorted CD4+, CD8+, or CD8+CD57+ T cells (not recorded which) from PBMCs. The J gene is TRBJ1-1, the V gene TRBV20-1; TRBD1 aligns across 7 bases. The sequence was obtained from a human donor with aplastic anemia. The CDR3 spells CSAKDPSTGPNTEAFF. The CDR3 nucleotides read TGCAGTGCTAAAGACCCCTCGACAGGGCCGAACACTGAAGCTTTCTTT.